These 30 T cell receptor beta chains share one sample of origin, sequenced in a study of T cell repertoires in aging, cancer and after chemotherapy (dated by TCRdb to between 2017 and 2020). The sequencer listed for this sample is Illumina MiSeq. Rearranged TRB sequences spanning V, D and J segments were amplified in a multiplex touch-down PCR with a mixed TRB-A/B primer pool. TCRdb took the public reads, trimmed them with fastp at Q25, ran MiXCR for clone calling and kept in-frame beta chains. Duplicate CDR3 protein sequences are folded into a single record with the most common DNA and genes. In all, the sample holds 4,900 or so distinct CDR3 sequences, and roughly 39% of those were seen once. Approximately 50% of the sample is taken by the ten largest. TCR beta rearrangements were amplified from genomic DNA isolated from peripheral blood, not from sorted cells or RNA. Sequenced sample: blood. These receptors all come from a human donor with a blood cancer.

This clonotype was found a few times. The genes are TRBV20-1 and TRBJ1-1, with D possibly being TRBD1 (5 bases). CDR3 length: 17 amino acids. The germline V gene encodes CDR1 DFQATT and CDR2 SNEGSKA (reference sequence). The germline V and J ends were trimmed by 0 bases and 1 base, with 18 bases remaining between them. CDR3: CSARDNRGQTSNTEAFF. CDR3 DNA sequence: TGCAGTGCTAGAGATAATCGGGGCCAAACTTCGAACACTGAAGCTTTCTTT.

V usage is TRBV6-5 and J usage is TRBJ2-6, with 11 bases lining up with TRBD1. Per germline, CDR1 MNHEY and CDR2 SVGAGI. The CDR3 covers 19 residues. The V and J ends lost 5 bases and 0 bases, in that order; junction bases with no gene match: 9. CDR3 DNA sequence: TGTGCCAGCAGTACACGCCCGGGACAGGGGGTCTCTGGGGCCAACGTCCTGACTTTC. This encodes CASSTRPGQGVSGANVLTF.

The chain has TRBV12-3 or TRBV12-4 and TRBJ1-2; D might be TRBD1 (5 bases). The CDR3 covers 14 residues. Trimming removed 7 bases at V and 1 base at J, with 13 bases between. CDR3 sequence reads: CASTGDGHNYGYTF. CDR3 in DNA: TGTGCCAGCACCGGGGACGGACATAACTATGGCTACACCTTC.

This clonotype was detected a few times. The chain is built from TRBV24-1 and TRBJ2-2, with D possibly matching TRBD1 (5 bases). V lost 7 bases and J 0 bases, leaving 8 bases between the germline ends. CDR1 is KGHDR, CDR2 SFDVKD, per germline. The CDR3 spans 14 residues. The CDR3 region is CATRDTPNTGELFF. CDR3 nucleotide sequence: TGTGCCACCAGGGACACCCCGAACACCGGGGAGCTGTTTTTT.

The chain combines TRBV7-9 with TRBJ2-1; possible D gene TRBD1, 5 bases. There are 12 residues in the CDR3. Germline-derived CDR1 and CDR2 are SEHNR and FQNEAQ (reference sequence). V gave up 1 base and J gave up 8 bases, with 6 bases separating them. CDR3 in amino acids: CASSLEGHEQFF. For the CDR3, the DNA is TGTGCCAGCAGCTTAGAGGGGCATGAGCAGTTCTTC.

This clonotype has only a few counts. The DNA for the CDR3 is TGCAGTGCTAGTGCCAGCGGGGGGGCCGTTGGAGATACGCAGTATTTT. Amino acid sequence: CSASASGGAVGDTQYF. V usage is TRBV20-1 and J usage is TRBJ2-3; 10 bases match TRBD2. With V trimmed by 3 bases and J by 5 bases, 11 bases remained unmatched. The length of the CDR3 is 16 residues. Germline loops: CDR1 DFQATT, CDR2 SNEGSKA (reference sequence).

There are a few counts of this clonotype. This chain connects TRBV6-6 to TRBJ2-5, with 7 bases that match TRBD2. Germline CDR1 and CDR2: MNHNY and SVGAGI (reference sequence). Losses at the gene ends were 5 bases for V and 2 bases for J; bases not matched to a gene: 8. The CDR3 runs 15 residues. CDR3 region: CASSPWAGEQETQYF. The CDR3 region has the DNA TGTGCCAGCAGTCCCTGGGCGGGGGAGCAAGAGACCCAGTACTTC.

This clonotype was observed a few times. The chain combines TRBV27 with TRBJ1-2; no clear D. V was clipped by 3 bases and J by 6 bases, with 11 bases between them. There are 13 residues in the CDR3. Germline CDR1 and CDR2: MNHEY and SMNVEV (reference sequence). The CDR3 loop is CASSFRGLDGYTF. The CDR3 DNA reads as TGTGCCAGCAGTTTTCGGGGTCTCGATGGCTACACCTTC.

V is TRBV12-3 or TRBV12-4 and J is TRBJ2-2; TRBD2 is a possible D gene (6 bases). The germline V and J ends were trimmed by 6 bases and 4 bases, with 24 bases remaining between them. There are 18 residues in the CDR3. The CDR3 DNA reads as TGTGCCAGCAGCTCACGGGGTTGGGGGGAGGCGGGCACCGGGGAGCTGTTTTTT. This gives the protein CASSSRGWGEAGTGELFF.

This chain joins TRBV5-6 and TRBJ2-7; TRBD2 agrees at 7 bases. The CDR3 loop spans 14 amino acids. Germline values: CDR1 SGHDT, CDR2 YYEEEE. Unmatched junction bases numbered 9, after V lost 4 bases and J lost 5 bases. CDR3 amino acids: CASSPWEGTHEQYF. CDR3 DNA: TGTGCCAGCAGCCCCTGGGAGGGTACCCACGAGCAGTACTTC.

The chain is built from TRBV27 and TRBJ1-2; D not certain. V was shortened by 1 base and J by 6 bases, with 9 bases between the two germline ends. CDR1 and CDR2 (germline): MNHEY, SMNVEV (reference sequence). The CDR3 spans 13 residues. CDR3 DNA: TGTGCCAGCAGTTTATGGGGTCTCGATGGCTACACCTTC. This translates into CASSLWGLDGYTF.

The chain is built from TRBV6-5 and TRBJ1-2; 10 bases fit TRBD1. CDR1 is MNHEY, CDR2 SVGAGI, per germline. V lost 6 bases, J lost 6 bases, and 7 bases stayed unmatched. This CDR3 has 14 residues. CDR3 residues: CASSPWDRGDGYTF. In nucleotides, the CDR3 is TGTGCCAGCAGCCCATGGGACAGGGGAGATGGCTACACCTTC.

This clonotype was observed a few times. The J gene is TRBJ2-5, the V gene TRBV5-1; 7 bases are a match to TRBD2. CDR3 length: 15 amino acids. J gave up 5 bases and V 0 bases, and 7 bases lay outside the gene matches. The germline gives CDR1 SGHRS, CDR2 YFSETQ. As DNA, the CDR3 is TGCGCCAGCAGCTTGGGGGGGACGGGAGGCGAGACCCAGTACTTC. Amino acids: CASSLGGTGGETQYF.

This clonotype was observed a few times. This chain uses TRBV19 with TRBJ2-5; 9 bases are shared with TRBD2. Per germline, CDR1 LNHDA and CDR2 SQIVND (reference sequence). This CDR3 is built from 14 residues. The J segment lost 3 bases and the V segment lost 4 bases, leaving 3 bases of the junction unmatched. This CDR3 reads CASSKVAGEETQYF. CDR3 DNA sequence: TGTGCCAGTAGTAAGGTAGCGGGGGAAGAGACCCAGTACTTC.

This clonotype was recorded a few times. The chain uses TRBV6-6 and TRBJ1-5; tentative D call: TRBD1 (5 bases). Looked up from germline, CDR1 is MNHNY and CDR2 is SVGAGI (reference sequence). V shed 7 bases and J shed 0 bases, with 10 bases lying between them. The CDR3 sequence is 14 residues long. The CDR3 region is CASIEGNSNQPQHF. CDR3 in DNA: TGTGCCAGCATCGAGGGGAATAGCAATCAGCCCCAGCATTTT.

The chain has TRBV24-1 and TRBJ2-3; TRBD1 or TRBD2 may be the D gene (5 bases each). The V gene lost 5 bases and the J gene lost 2 bases, with 16 bases spanning the gap. The CDR3 consists of 16 residues. CDR1 is KGHDR, CDR2 SFDVKD, per germline. DNA of the CDR3: TGTGCCACCAGTGTTACGGGGACCAGCCTCACAGATACGCAGTATTTT. Encoded protein: CATSVTGTSLTDTQYF.

The V and J genes are TRBV6-6 and TRBJ1-1; D unresolved. Germline CDR1 MNHNY, CDR2 SVGAGI (reference sequence). The CDR3 loop spans 14 amino acids. Trimming took 2 bases from V and 4 from J, leaving 11 bases between them. The CDR3, as DNA: TGTGCCAGCAGTTACGTCCTCGGTACCACTGAAGCTTTCTTT. It yields the protein CASSYVLGTTEAFF.

By sample share, this clonotype is hyperexpanded. The chain employs TRBV19 and TRBJ2-2, with D perhaps matching TRBD1 or TRBD2 (5 bases each). The CDR3 totals 12 residues. Between the trimmed V and J ends, which lost 8 bases and 7 bases, there was a span of 11 bases. In germline, CDR1 is LNHDA, CDR2 SQIVND (reference sequence). The DNA for the CDR3 is TGTGCCAGTGGGGGTCTGTACGGGGAGCTGTTTTTT. Translated, it gives CASGGLYGELFF.

This clonotype was detected a few times. This sequence joins TRBV19 and TRBJ1-1; no reliable D call. This CDR3 has 13 residues. V was trimmed by 5 bases and J by 8 bases, leaving 15 bases between them. Germline V gene lookup returns CDR1 LNHDA and CDR2 SQIVND (reference sequence). The DNA of the CDR3 is TGTGCCAGTAGTGGACCCTTAAACCAGGAAGCTTTCTTT. Protein product: CASSGPLNQEAFF.

The CDR3 region is CASSRAAGSGEAFF. Here the CDR3 DNA reads TGTGCCAGCAGTCGGGCGGCGGGATCGGGTGAAGCTTTCTTT. V is TRBV6-5 and J is TRBJ1-1; D call uncertain. There are 14 residues in the CDR3. V lost 5 bases and J lost 7, with 17 bases in between. The V gene's germline CDR1 is MNHEY and CDR2 SVGAGI.

V gene TRBV6-5 combines with J gene TRBJ1-6, with TRBD1 identical over 7 bases. The CDR3 is made up of 13 amino acids. The junction had 5 bases not matched to a gene; V was cut back by 5 bases and J by 10 bases. The V gene's germline CDR1 is MNHEY and CDR2 SVGAGI. CDR3 region: CASSEKGGSPLHF. CDR3 nucleotides: TGTGCCAGCAGTGAAAAAGGGGGCTCACCCCTCCACTTT.

This clonotype was detected a few times. This chain connects TRBV6-5 to TRBJ2-7; a weak D match, TRBD1 (5 bases). The germline gives CDR1 MNHEY, CDR2 SVGAGI. This CDR3 region has 12 residues. The V end was cut by 6 bases, the J end by 4 bases, with 10 bases between. CDR3 nucleotides: TGTGCCAGCAGACAGGACGGGTACGAGCAGTACTTC. Amino acids: CASRQDGYEQYF.

This chain uses TRBV12-3 or TRBV12-4 with TRBJ1-6; D is perhaps TRBD1 (6 bases). The CDR3 extends over 16 amino acids. V lost 5 bases and J lost 6, with 17 bases in between. The CDR3 nucleotides read TGTGCCAGCAGTACCCAACAGGGAATTCTTAATTCACCCCTCCACTTT. Protein product: CASSTQQGILNSPLHF.

This rearrangement joins TRBV12-3 or TRBV12-4 to TRBJ2-7, with 8 positions matching TRBD1. CDR3 length: 13 amino acids. V shed 5 bases, J shed 6 bases, and the junction held 6 bases outside the gene matches. The CDR3, as DNA: TGTGCCAGCAGTCGAGGACAGGGTTCCGAGCAGTACTTC. The encoded protein is CASSRGQGSEQYF.

This clonotype was seen only a few times. CDR3 amino acids: CASSSWTGTNEKLFF. The CDR3 region has the DNA TGTGCCAGCAGCTCCTGGACAGGGACTAATGAAAAACTGTTTTTT. The chain combines TRBV5-4 with TRBJ1-4, with TRBD1 matching over 8 bases. CDR1 is SGHNT, CDR2 YYREEE, per germline (reference sequence). The J segment lost 2 bases and the V segment lost 3 bases, leaving 3 bases of the junction unmatched. CDR3 length equals 15 residues.

The J gene is TRBJ1-1, the V gene TRBV6-1; tentative D call: TRBD1 (6 bases). CDR3 size: 14 residues. The ends were cut back, 11 bases at V and 1 base at J, with 17 bases in the middle. Germline CDR1 MNHNS, CDR2 SASEGT. CDR3 coding DNA: TGTGCCGCCGGACTGGACAGCCCGAACACTGAAGCTTTCTTT. It yields the protein CAAGLDSPNTEAFF.

V is TRBV20-1 and J is TRBJ1-1, with D possibly TRBD1 on 5 matching bases. CDR1 and CDR2 from the germline V gene are DFQATT and SNEGSKA (reference sequence). This CDR3 has 12 amino acids. V shed 5 bases and J shed 4 bases, with 11 bases lying between them. The CDR3 DNA is TGCAGTGCTGTGGGGAGGGGCACTGAAGCTTTCTTT. It yields the protein CSAVGRGTEAFF.

This clonotype was observed a single time. The chain recombines TRBV14 with TRBJ2-3; D is ambiguous. Trimming removed 4 bases at V and 2 bases at J, with 10 bases between. This CDR3 has 14 amino acids. Per the germline V gene, CDR1 is SGHDN and CDR2 is FVKESK. The CDR3 coding sequence is TGTGCCAGCAGCCGCCGGCGAAACACAGATACGCAGTATTTT. Translating it yields CASSRRRNTDTQYF.

This clonotype is labeled medium-sized. V usage is TRBV19 and J usage is TRBJ2-1, with no clear D. Trimming removed 1 base at V and 6 bases at J, with 1 base between. Germline lookup yields CDR1 LNHDA and CDR2 SQIVND (reference sequence). The CDR3 is 11 residues long. The CDR3 coding sequence is TGTGCCAGTAGTATAGGCAATGAGCAGTTCTTC. It specifies CASSIGNEQFF.

This clonotype appeared a few times. This sequence joins TRBV30 and TRBJ2-2, with a weak D call TRBD2 (5 bases). CDR3 length equals 14 residues. With 8 bases removed from V and 0 bases from J, the gap between germline ends came to 13 bases. Germline loops: CDR1 GTSNPN, CDR2 SVGIG (reference sequence). The CDR3 sequence: CASSDYTNTGELFF. In nucleotides, the CDR3 is TGTGCCAGCAGCGACTACACGAACACCGGGGAGCTGTTTTTT.